One sample yielded the 2 T cell receptor beta chains listed below, sequenced in a study of shared clonotypes between healthy human individuals. In the naive CD8 group, cells lacked CD45RO and were positively selected for CCR7, so terminally differentiated effector memory CD45RA+ cells were left out. Measured with immunoSEQ multiplex PCR; TCRdb has only the in-frame clones, and not every one. This sample has around 2.1 million clones, with about 92% found just once. Sequencing input: naive CD8+ T cells from PBMCs. These receptors originate from a man aged 18 to 35 in good health. Some clones in this sample may be carry-over from other donors' samples.

The chain is built from TRBV27 and TRBJ2-2; weak D call: TRBD1 (5 bases). This CDR3 contains 16 residues. CDR1 and CDR2 (germline): MNHEY, SMNVEV (reference sequence). V lost 0 bases and J lost 3, with 11 bases in between. CDR3 bases: TGTGCCAGCAGTTTATCGGCAGGGTGGGACACCGGGGAGCTGTTTTTT. Translated, it gives CASSLSAGWDTGELFF.

V usage is TRBV2 and J usage is TRBJ1-3, with D maybe TRBD1 (6 bases). CDR1 is SNHLY and CDR2 is FYNNEI in the germline V gene. The CDR3 loop spans 13 amino acids. Trimming shortened V by 5 bases and J by 1 base, and 6 bases separated the two germline ends. CDR3 DNA sequence: TGTGCCAGCAGTCAGGGGTCTGGAAACACCATATATTTT. Translation gives CASSQGSGNTIYF.